This T cell receptor beta chain was obtained from a study of a mutant IDH1 vaccine in newly diagnosed glioma (dated by TCRdb to the early 2020s). Regarding the study in general: The approximately 30 treated patients were 62.5% male and around 40% female, with a mean age of approximately 40 years. Six visits were used for peripheral blood collection: V03 (baseline), V05, V07, V10, V12 and V13. For exploratory analyses, longitudinal TCRB deep sequencing was carried out in roughly 25 treated patients wherever samples were available. Before enrollment, patients had received standard therapy of radiotherapy alone, temozolomide alone, or radiochemotherapy with temozolomide; most received the combination.

With regard to this clone: There is no known antigen for this receptor. No base quality values were provided; no much bigger clone lies one nucleotide off.

Broader findings and caveats from the paper: Pseudoprogression seemed to be unrelated to changes in the top peripheral T cell clonotypes found by TCRB sequencing. PBMC samples for TCRB deep sequencing were selected based on availability. It was noted by the authors that analyses of patient blood samples could not be reproduced owing to sample limitations. Across multiple MHC alleles, vaccine-induced immune responses were seen in nearly 95% of patients.

Library creation used the immunoSEQ multiplex PCR assay. The hsTCRB Kit was used according to the manufacturer's protocol to amplify rearranged TCR beta chain sequences. TCRB libraries were sequenced on an Illumina MiSeq. The authors' analysis ran thus. Demultiplexing, trimming and gene mapping were performed with the kit vendor's proprietary platform. TCRdb stores this immuneACCESS table with in-frame sequences only. Part of the clones is absent; in the studies checked, under half of the shortfall reflects unresolved V genes, and no reason is known for the rest. V, J and clone size reflect that table, while D and trimming were determined from the DNA. This sample has 50,000 to 65,000 clones in its table, and around 80% of those were observed once. Nearly 20% of the sample goes to the ten largest clones. Explained via the paper, the time point label denotes: baseline, week 1 (first vaccination visit). The treatment or condition label on this specimen signifies: pre-vaccination baseline after standard-of-care therapy. Donors had newly diagnosed WHO grade 3 or 4 IDH1-mutant astrocytomas with loss of nuclear ATRX. The samples were drawn from NOA16, a multicentre, single-arm, open-label phase I trial in Germany that tested a mutant IDH1 peptide vaccine in humans for the first time. Visit V03 blood draws served as the baseline sample for immunogenicity testing. Genomic DNA for TCRB sequencing was isolated from EDTA blood with the DNeasy Blood and Tissue Kit.

Reading the germline V gene (reference sequence) gives CDR1 GTSNPN and CDR2 SVGIG. V is shortened by 1 base, J by 2 bases, and the region joining them spans 5 bases. From its cysteine to its phenylalanine, the CDR3 spans 13 amino acids. The kept DNA is CDR3 alone, 39 bases in frame from the first base. The sequencing here drew on PBMCs, taken from a glioma patient treated with radiotherapy, temozolomide or both. This chain joins TRBV30 to TRBJ2-2; the D gene lacks a confident call. This TCR came from a man aged 18 to 35 with glioma. The CDR3 amino acid sequence is: CAWSEQNTGELFF. The DNA sequence is TGTGCCTGGAGTGAGCAAAACACCGGGGAGCTGTTTTTT.